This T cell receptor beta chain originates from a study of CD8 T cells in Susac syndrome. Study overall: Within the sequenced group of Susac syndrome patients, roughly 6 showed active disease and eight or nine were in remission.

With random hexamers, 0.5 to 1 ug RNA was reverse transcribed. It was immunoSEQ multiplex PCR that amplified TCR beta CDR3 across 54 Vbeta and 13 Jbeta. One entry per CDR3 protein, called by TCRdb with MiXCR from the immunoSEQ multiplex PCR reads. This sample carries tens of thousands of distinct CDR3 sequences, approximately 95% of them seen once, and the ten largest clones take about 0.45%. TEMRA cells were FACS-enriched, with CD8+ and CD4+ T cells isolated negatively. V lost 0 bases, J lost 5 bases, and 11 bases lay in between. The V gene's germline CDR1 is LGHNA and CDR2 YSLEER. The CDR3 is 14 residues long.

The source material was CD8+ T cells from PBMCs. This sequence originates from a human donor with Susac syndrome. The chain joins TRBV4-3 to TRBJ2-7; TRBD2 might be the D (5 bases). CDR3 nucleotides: TGCGCCAGCAGCCAAGACGGGGAAACCAACGAGCAGTACTTC. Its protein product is CASSQDGETNEQYF.